The 7 T cell receptor beta chains below were found in one sample sequenced in a study of cytomegalovirus exposure and HLA in healthy donors. A multiplex PCR was run with 60 Vbeta primers and 13 Jbeta primers. The table came from immunoSEQ multiplex PCR; TCRdb's copy has only in-frame clones and leaves some out. Of about 150,000 clones in the sample, 65% to 90% were seen once. The material sequenced was PBMCs. The receptors were gathered from a male donor in good health and CMV-seronegative.

The V call is TRBV7-9, the J call TRBJ1-6; D may be TRBD1 (5 bases). The ends were cut back, 1 base at V and 10 bases at J, with 14 bases in the middle. The CDR3 sequence is 15 residues long. Germline lookup yields CDR1 SEHNR and CDR2 FQNEAQ (reference sequence). CDR3 sequence (DNA): TGTGCCAGCAGCTTAGAAGGCAGGGCTAAGTCACCCCTCCACTTT. This encodes CASSLEGRAKSPLHF.

On this clone itself: The junction and the germline gene differ at one end; a read error may be behind it. The chain recombines TRBV18 with TRBJ2-7; 9 nucleotides agree with TRBD1. The CDR3 loop spans 18 amino acids. Looked up from germline, CDR1 is KGHSH and CDR2 is LQKENI. The CDR3 DNA follows: TGTGCCGGCTCACCACCGAGATTTTGGAACAGGGGGCGAAACGAGCAGTACTTC. Its protein product is CAGSPPRFWNRGRNEQYF.

V gene TRBV11-2 combines with J gene TRBJ2-2; tentatively, D is TRBD2 (6 bases). Germline lookup yields CDR1 SGHAT and CDR2 FQNNGV. The CDR3 covers 14 residues. V lost 5 bases and J 5 bases, leaving 12 bases between the germline ends. Here the CDR3 DNA reads TGTGCCAGCAGCCCGGGGACTTCTACCGGGGAGCTGTTTTTT. This sequence encodes CASSPGTSTGELFF.

The V and J genes are TRBV10-2 and TRBJ2-7, with 7 positions matching TRBD1. The CDR3 runs 16 residues. Trimming took 2 bases from V and 3 from J; bases not matched to a gene: 10. Germline V gene data show CDR1 as WSHSY and CDR2 as SAAADI. DNA of the CDR3: TGCGCCAGCAGTGAGAGCTTCTCAGGGGGTAACTACGAGCAGTACTTC. Translating gives CASSESFSGGNYEQYF.

The gene calls are TRBV4-1 and TRBJ1-2, with 7 bases identical to TRBD1. This CDR3 is built from 14 residues. V dropped 5 bases and J dropped 4; count of bases not matched to a gene: 7. Germline loops: CDR1 MGHRA, CDR2 YSYEKL. The CDR3 DNA reads as TGCGCCAGCAGCTTCAGGGGGTCTAGCTATGGCTACACCTTC. Translation gives CASSFRGSSYGYTF.

The chain links TRBV5-1 to TRBJ2-7; 8 nucleotides align to TRBD1. The germline gives CDR1 SGHRS, CDR2 YFSETQ. Germline trimming cut 0 bases from V and 4 bases from J; bases unmatched to any gene: 9. The CDR3 contains 16 residues. CDR3: CASSLVLTGANYEQYF. CDR3 nucleotide sequence: TGCGCCAGCAGCTTGGTACTGACAGGGGCGAATTACGAGCAGTACTTC.

In DNA, the CDR3 is TGCGCCAGCAGCTTTGGTTCGGGGAACACTGAAGCTTTCTTT. Its protein is CASSFGSGNTEAFF. This chain connects TRBV5-1 to TRBJ1-1; no clear D gene. Germline V gene lookup returns CDR1 SGHRS and CDR2 YFSETQ. The CDR3 totals 14 residues. With 2 bases removed from V and 1 base from J, the gap between germline ends came to 9 bases.